The T cell receptor (beta chain) described here comes from a study of vaccination effects on CD4 cells after COVID-19. Points from the study as a whole: A shortage of convalescent patients and an absence of early post-infection timepoints characterized the study. Clones that were induced by infection or by vaccine showed marked contraction late after vaccination.

Before sequencing took place, the ViraFEST assay used viral peptide pools to expand antigen-specific CD4+ T cells. Culture proceeded for 10 days, and CD4+ T cells were then isolated. In the vaccine recipients, nucleocapsid antibodies were negative and there was no prior SARS-CoV-2 infection. Only one count was recorded for this clone. No antigen is known for it. Data came from immunoSEQ multiplex PCR; TCRdb stores just in-frame clones and leaves some out. The profile covers roughly 41,000 clones, with roughly 62% appearing a single time and about 15% taken by the ten largest. Sample: CD4+ T cells from PBMCs cultured with HCoV-OC43 spike peptides, taken before COVID-19 vaccination. Noted subset: HCoV-OC43 spike overlapping peptide pool stimulation. The sequence was collected from a human donor who received a COVID-19 vaccine.

CDR3 sequence (DNA): TGTGCCAGCAGCCAAGTATGGGCCCTCTATGGCTACACCTTC. It encodes CASSQVWALYGYTF. The chain combines TRBV14 with TRBJ1-2; D unclear. This CDR3 is 14 amino acids long. Trimming cost V 1 base and J 4 bases, with 10 bases left between them. In germline, CDR1 is SGHDN, CDR2 FVKESK.